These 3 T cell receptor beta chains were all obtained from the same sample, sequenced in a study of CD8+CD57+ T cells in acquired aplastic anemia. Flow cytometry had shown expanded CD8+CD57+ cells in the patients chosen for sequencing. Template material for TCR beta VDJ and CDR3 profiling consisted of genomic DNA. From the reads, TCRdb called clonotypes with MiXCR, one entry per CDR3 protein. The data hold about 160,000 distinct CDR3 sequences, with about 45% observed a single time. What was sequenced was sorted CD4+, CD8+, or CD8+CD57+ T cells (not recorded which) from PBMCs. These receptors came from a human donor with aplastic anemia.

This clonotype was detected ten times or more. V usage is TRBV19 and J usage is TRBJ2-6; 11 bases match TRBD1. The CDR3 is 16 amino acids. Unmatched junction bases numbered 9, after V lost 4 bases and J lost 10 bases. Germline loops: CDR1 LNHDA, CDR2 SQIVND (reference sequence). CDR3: CASSTSPGQGGNVLTF. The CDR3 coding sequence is TGTGCCAGTAGTACAAGTCCGGGACAGGGGGGTAACGTCCTGACTTTC. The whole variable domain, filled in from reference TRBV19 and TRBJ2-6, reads DGGITQSPKYLFRKEGQNVTLSCEQNLNHDAMYWYRQDPGQGLRLIYYSQIVNDFQKGDIAEGYSVSREKKESFPLTVTSAQKNPTAFYLCASSTSPGQGGNVLTFGAGSRLTVL.

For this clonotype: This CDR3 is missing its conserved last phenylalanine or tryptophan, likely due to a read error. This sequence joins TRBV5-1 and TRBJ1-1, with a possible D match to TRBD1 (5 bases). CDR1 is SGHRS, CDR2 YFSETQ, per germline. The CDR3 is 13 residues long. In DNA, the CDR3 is TGCGCCAGCAGGTTGGGGGGGTACACTGAAGCTTTCTCT. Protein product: CASRLGGYTEAFS.

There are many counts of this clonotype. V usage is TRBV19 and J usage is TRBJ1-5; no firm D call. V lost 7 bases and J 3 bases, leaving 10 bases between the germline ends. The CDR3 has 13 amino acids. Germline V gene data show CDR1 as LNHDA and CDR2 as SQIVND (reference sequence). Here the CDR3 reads CASKSENNQPQHF. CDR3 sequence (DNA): TGTGCCAGTAAGTCGGAGAACAATCAGCCCCAGCATTTT.